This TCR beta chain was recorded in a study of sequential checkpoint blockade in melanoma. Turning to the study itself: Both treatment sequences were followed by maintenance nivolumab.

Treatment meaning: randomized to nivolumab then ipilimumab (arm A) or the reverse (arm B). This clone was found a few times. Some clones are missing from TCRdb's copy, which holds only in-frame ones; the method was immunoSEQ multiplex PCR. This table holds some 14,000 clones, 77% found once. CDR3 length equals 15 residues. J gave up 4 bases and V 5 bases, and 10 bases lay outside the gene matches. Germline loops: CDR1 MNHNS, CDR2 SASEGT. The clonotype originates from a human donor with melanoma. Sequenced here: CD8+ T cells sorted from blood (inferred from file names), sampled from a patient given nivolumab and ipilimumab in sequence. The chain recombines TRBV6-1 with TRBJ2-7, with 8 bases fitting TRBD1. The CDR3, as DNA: TGTGCCAGCAGTTCTGGGGCAGGGGGCGTTTACGAGCAGTACTTC. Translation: CASSSGAGGVYEQYF.